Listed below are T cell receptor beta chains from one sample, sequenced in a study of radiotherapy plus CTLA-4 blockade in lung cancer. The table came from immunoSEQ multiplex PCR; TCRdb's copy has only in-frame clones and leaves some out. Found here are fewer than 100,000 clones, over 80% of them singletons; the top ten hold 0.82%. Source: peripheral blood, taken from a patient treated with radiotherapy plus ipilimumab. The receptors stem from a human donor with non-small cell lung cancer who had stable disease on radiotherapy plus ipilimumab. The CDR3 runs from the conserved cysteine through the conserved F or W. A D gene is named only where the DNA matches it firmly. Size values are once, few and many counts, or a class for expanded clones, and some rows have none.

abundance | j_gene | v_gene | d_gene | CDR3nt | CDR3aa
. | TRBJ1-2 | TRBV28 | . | TGTGCCAGCAGTTTCAACTATGGCTACACCTTC | CASSFNYGYTF
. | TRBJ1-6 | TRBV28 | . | TGTGCCAGCAGCGGCAGGGCCTATAATTCACCCCTCCACTTT | CASSGRAYNSPLHF
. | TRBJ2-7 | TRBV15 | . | TGTGCCACCAGCCCCCATGGGCAGCCATACGAGCAGTACTTC | CATSPHGQPYEQYF
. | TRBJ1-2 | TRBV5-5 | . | TGTGCCAGCAGCTTGGAAGGGTGGGACGGCTACACCTTC | CASSLEGWDGYTF
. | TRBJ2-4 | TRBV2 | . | TGTGCCAGCAGTTCACTAGGCCAGGGAAACATTCAGTACTTC | CASSSLGQGNIQYF
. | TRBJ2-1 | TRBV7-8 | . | TGTGCCAGCAGCACAGGGAGGTTTATGGTGAATGAGCAGTTCTTC | CASSTGRFMVNEQFF
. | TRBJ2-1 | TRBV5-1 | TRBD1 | TGCGCCAGCAGCCAATCCCCTTCCGGGACAGTGTACAATGAGCAGTTCTTC | CASSQSPSGTVYNEQFF
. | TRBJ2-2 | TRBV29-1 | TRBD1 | TGCAGCGTAAGGACAGGGGGCAGGGCCGGGGAGCTGTTTTTT | CSVRTGGRAGELFF
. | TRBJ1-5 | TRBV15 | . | TGTGCCACCAGCAGAGATAAGGGGGAAGGGCACCAGCATTTT | CATSRDKGEGHQHF
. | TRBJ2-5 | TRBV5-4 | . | TGTGCCCTTTCCCTCATACTAGCCCAAGAGACCCAGTACTTC | CALSLILAQETQYF
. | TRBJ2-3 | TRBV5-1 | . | TGCGCCAGCAGCTTGGACGGTGAGATTGTCAGGGACGGCGGGGTAATTGGCACAGATACGCAGTATTTT | CASSLDGEIVRDGGVIGTDTQYF
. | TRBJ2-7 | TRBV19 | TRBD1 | TGTGCCAGTAGTAGGGACAGGGGCGACGAGCAGTACTTC | CASSRDRGDEQYF
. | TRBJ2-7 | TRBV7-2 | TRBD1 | TGTGCCAGCAGCCAGGACAGGGGCACTGCCTACGAGCAGTACTTC | CASSQDRGTAYEQYF
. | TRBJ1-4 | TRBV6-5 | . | TGTGCCAGCAGTGGGGGGGGGCGAGGTGAAAAACTGTTTTTT | CASSGGGRGEKLFF
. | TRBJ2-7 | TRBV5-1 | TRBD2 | TGCGCCAGCAGCTTGGACATAGCGGGGCTGGGCGAGCAGTACTTC | CASSLDIAGLGEQYF
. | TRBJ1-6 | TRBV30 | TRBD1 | TGTGCCTGGAGGGACAGGGATAATTCACCCCTCCACTTT | CAWRDRDNSPLHF
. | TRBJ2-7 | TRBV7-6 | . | TGTGCCAGCAGCTTAAATGGGTACGAGCAGTACTTC | CASSLNGYEQYF
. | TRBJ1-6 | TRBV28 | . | TGTGCCAGCAGTTTATCTTGGACGTATAATTCACCCCTCCACTTT | CASSLSWTYNSPLHF
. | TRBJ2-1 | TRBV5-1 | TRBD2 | TGCGCCAGCAGCTTGGGACTAGCGGGACACAATGAGCAGTTCTTC | CASSLGLAGHNEQFF
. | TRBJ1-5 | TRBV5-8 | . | TGTGCCAGGATCAGCAATCAGCCCCAGCATTTT | CARISNQPQHF
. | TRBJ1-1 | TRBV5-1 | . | TGCGCCAGCAGCTTGGGACAGTTCTCTGAAGCTTTCTTT | CASSLGQFSEAFF
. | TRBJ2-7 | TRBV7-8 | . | TGTGCCAGCAGCTTAGCAAGTAACTCCTACGAGCAGTACTTC | CASSLASNSYEQYF
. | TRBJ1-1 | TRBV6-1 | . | TGTGCCAGCAGTGAATTTAGAATGGCCGCTGAAGCTTTCTTT | CASSEFRMAAEAFF
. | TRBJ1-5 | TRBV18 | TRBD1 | TGTGCCAGCTTTAAGGGGTCAATAGACAGGGGCCAGAATCAGCCCCAGCATTTT | CASFKGSIDRGQNQPQHF
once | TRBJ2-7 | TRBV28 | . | TGTGCCAGCAGTTCCCCTCGGGACAAGCGAAAAGACGAGCAGTACTTC | CASSSPRDKRKDEQYF
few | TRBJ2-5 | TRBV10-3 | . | TGTGCCATCAGTGAGTTAGGAGACCAAGAGACCCAGTACTTC | CAISELGDQETQYF
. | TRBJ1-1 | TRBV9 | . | TGTGCCAGCAGCCCCAACCAGGGTTACACTGAAGCTTTCTTT | CASSPNQGYTEAFF
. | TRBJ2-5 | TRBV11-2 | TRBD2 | TGTGCCAGCAGCTTAGTAGGGAGCGGGAGGGGGGAGACCCAGTACTTC | CASSLVGSGRGETQYF
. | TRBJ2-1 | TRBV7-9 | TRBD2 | TGTGCCAGCAGCACCCCTAGCGGGGGGGCCCACAATGAGCAGTTCTTC | CASSTPSGGAHNEQFF
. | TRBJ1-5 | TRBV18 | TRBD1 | TGTGCCAGCTCACCTACGGGGACAGGCGGCAATCAGCCCCAGCATTTT | CASSPTGTGGNQPQHF
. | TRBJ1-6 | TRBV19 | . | TGTGCCAGTAGTGTCGGACTCTCACCCCTCCACTTT | CASSVGLSPLHF
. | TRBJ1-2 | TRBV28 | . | TGTGCCAGCAGGGGGGTGGGGGTCGGCTATGGCTACACCTTC | CASRGVGVGYGYTF
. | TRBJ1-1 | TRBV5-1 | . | TGCGCCAGCAACCCCTCCAGCGCAGGGAACACTGAAGCTTTCTTT | CASNPSSAGNTEAFF
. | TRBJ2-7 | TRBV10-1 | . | TGCGCCAGCAGTGAGTCCGGACAATCCTACGAGCAGTACTTC | CASSESGQSYEQYF
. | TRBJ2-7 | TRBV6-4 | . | TGTGCCAGCAGTGTCCCAAGGCGGGGCGAGCAGTACTTC | CASSVPRRGEQYF
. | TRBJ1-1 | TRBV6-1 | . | TGTGCCAGCAGTGGGCCGACGGGGAGAATGAACACTGAAGCTTTCTTT | CASSGPTGRMNTEAFF
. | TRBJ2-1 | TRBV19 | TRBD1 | TGTGCCAGCCTCCGGGACAGAGCCTACAATGAGCAGTTCTTC | CASLRDRAYNEQFF
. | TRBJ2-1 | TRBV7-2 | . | TGTGCCAGCAGCTCTCGACAGGCCGTATACAATGAGCAGTTCTTC | CASSSRQAVYNEQFF
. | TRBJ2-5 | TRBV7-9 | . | TGTGCCAGCAGGGTAGACTTGTACCAAGAGACCCAGTACTTC | CASRVDLYQETQYF
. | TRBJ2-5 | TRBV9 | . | TGTGCCAGCAGCGCCCCCGGCAGGATCACCCAGTACTTC | CASSAPGRITQYF
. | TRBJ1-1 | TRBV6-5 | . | TGTGCCAGCAGTCCACCCCGGGGGGGGGCAACTGAAGCTTTCTTT | CASSPPRGGATEAFF
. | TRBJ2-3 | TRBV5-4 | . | TGTGCCAGCAGCTCTGGCGGGACACAGGGCACAGATACGCAGTATTTT | CASSSGGTQGTDTQYF
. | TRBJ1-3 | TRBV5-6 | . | TGTGCCAGCAGCTTGGTCGGACTCGGGGGGCCGGGAAACACCATATATTTT | CASSLVGLGGPGNTIYF
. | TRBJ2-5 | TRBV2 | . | TGTGCCAGCAGTGAGTGGGGACAAGAGACCCAGTACTTC | CASSEWGQETQYF
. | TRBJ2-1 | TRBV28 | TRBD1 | TGTGCCAGCAGTCCACCCGGGACAGGGGTGAATGAGCAGTTCTTC | CASSPPGTGVNEQFF
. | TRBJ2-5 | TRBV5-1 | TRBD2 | TGCGCCAGCAGCTTGGATCAGCCAGGACTAGGGGAGCAGTACTTC | CASSLDQPGLGEQYF
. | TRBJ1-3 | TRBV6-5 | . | TGTGCCAGCAGTTACGGGGTGACGGGAAACACCATATATTTT | CASSYGVTGNTIYF
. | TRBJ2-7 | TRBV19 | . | TGTGCCAGTAGTATATCTGGGAGCTCCTACGAGCAGTACTTC | CASSISGSSYEQYF
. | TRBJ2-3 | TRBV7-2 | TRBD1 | TGTGCCAGCAGCTCCCGGACAGGGTCAGATACGCAGTATTTT | CASSSRTGSDTQYF
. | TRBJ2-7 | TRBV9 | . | TGTGCCAGCAGTCCTCCTGGACAAAGCTCCTACGAGCAGTACTTC | CASSPPGQSSYEQYF
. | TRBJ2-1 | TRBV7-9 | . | TGTGCCAGCAGCTTAGCCGGCAGCCAGTACAATGAGCAGTTCTTC | CASSLAGSQYNEQFF
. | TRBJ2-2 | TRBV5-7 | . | TGTGCCAGCCGTCGGACGGGAAACACCGGGGAGCTGTTTTTT | CASRRTGNTGELFF
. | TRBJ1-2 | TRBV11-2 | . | TGTGCCAGCAGCCAGCGACAGGACACCTTGGACTATGGCTACACCTTC | CASSQRQDTLDYGYTF
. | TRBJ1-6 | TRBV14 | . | TGTGCCAGCAGCTTGCAGACGAATAATTCACCCCTCCACTTT | CASSLQTNNSPLHF
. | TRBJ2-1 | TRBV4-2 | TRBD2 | TGTGCCAGCAGCCAAATAACTAGCGGGAGGGGAAATGAGCAGTTCTTC | CASSQITSGRGNEQFF
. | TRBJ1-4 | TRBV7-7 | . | TGTGCCAGCAGCTTAGAGGGGTGGCGTGGAAAACTGTTTTTT | CASSLEGWRGKLFF
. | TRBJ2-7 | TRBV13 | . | TGTGCCAGCAGCCCCTGGGACGCTAGCTCCTACGAGCAGTACTTC | CASSPWDASSYEQYF
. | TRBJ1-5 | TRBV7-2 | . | TGTGCCAGCAGCCCCGGGGCCAATCAGCCCCAGCATTTT | CASSPGANQPQHF